The following is a TCR beta chain sequence with its context. The record originates from a study of cytomegalovirus exposure and HLA in healthy donors. V shed 5 bases and J shed 9 bases, with 11 bases lying between them. CDR3 size: 11 residues. CDR1 and CDR2 (germline): DFQATT, SNEGSKA (reference sequence). In the PCR, 60 Vbeta and 13 Jbeta primers were used. TCRdb keeps only in-frame clones here, not all; method: immunoSEQ multiplex PCR. The table includes about 140,000 clones, over 75% detected once. The sample was PBMCs. This chain connects TRBV20-1 to TRBJ2-1; D gene unclear. This clonotype was sampled from a woman in her 40s in good health and CMV-seronegative. The CDR3 DNA reads TGCAGTGCTCGATCCGTGCGTGAGCAGTTCTTC. Protein product: CSARSVREQFF.